This T cell receptor beta chain was identified in a study of cytomegalovirus exposure and HLA in healthy donors. Study as a whole: Earlier sequencing of 150 million to 200 million T cells yielded 100 million to 140 million unique TCR beta sequences. Whole-study findings and limits: In a later analysis, HLA-C alleles had the fewest associated TCRs, DRB1 alleles the most. In vitro testing confirmed a few CMV-associated chains as specific for CMV antigens. Evidence from a later analysis indicated that most CMV-associated TCR beta chains looked HLA-restricted.

Points on this clone: The antigen remains unidentified.

V lost 6 bases to trimming and J lost 8 bases, with 23 bases between them. The CDR3 is 16 amino acids. CDR1 and CDR2 (germline): SGHNT, YENEEA. 13 Jbeta primers and 60 Vbeta primers were used for the PCR. The assay was immunoSEQ multiplex PCR, and TCRdb's table has in-frame clones only and misses some. Among roughly 130,000 clones listed, roughly four fifths were seen once. The origin of this receptor is a male donor in good health and CMV-seropositive. The sequenced sample consisted of PBMCs. The chain is built from TRBV11-3 and TRBJ2-1; weak D call: TRBD1 (7 bases). The CDR3 region is CASSIGGDRPFDEQFF. DNA for the CDR3: TGTGCCAGCAGTATAGGAGGGGACAGACCTTTCGATGAGCAGTTCTTC.